The 21 T cell receptor beta chains given below trace back to one sample, sequenced in a study of T cells after yellow fever vaccination. TCRdb processed the 5' RACE reads anew with MiXCR; each CDR3 protein has one entry. The sample yields under 500,000 distinct CDR3 sequences, 18% seen once. The material sequenced was PBMCs, taken before the yellow fever booster vaccination. The receptors were gathered from a man aged 18 to 29 who received the YFV17D yellow fever vaccine.

This clonotype was detected once. This chain connects TRBV4-2 to TRBJ2-7; 7 bases are a match to TRBD1. This CDR3 has 15 residues. Looked up from germline, CDR1 is LGHNA and CDR2 is YNFKEQ. V lost 2 bases and J lost 4; bases outside the gene matches: 8. The DNA of the CDR3 is TGTGCCAGCAGCCAAACTTCCGGGACAGAATACGAGCAGTACTTC. Encoded protein: CASSQTSGTEYEQYF.

The chain carries TRBV7-9 and TRBJ2-3; D not certain. Germline V gene sequence: CDR1 SEHNR, CDR2 FQNEAQ (reference sequence). The CDR3 covers 11 residues. V gave up 3 bases and J gave up 12 bases, with 10 bases separating them. CDR3: CASSFERAQYF. For the CDR3, the DNA is TGTGCCAGCAGCTTTGAACGGGCACAGTATTTT.

This sequence joins TRBV6-1 and TRBJ1-4, with no clear D. This CDR3 has 15 residues. The germline V and J ends were trimmed by 5 bases and 4 bases, with 14 bases remaining between them. Per the germline V gene, CDR1 is MNHNS and CDR2 is SASEGT. CDR3 loop: CASSPRGGLNEKLFF. The CDR3 bases are TGTGCCAGCAGTCCCCGCGGAGGCCTTAATGAAAAACTGTTTTTT.

This clonotype was detected only a few times. The chain employs TRBV24-1 and TRBJ2-1; 9 bases agree with TRBD2. Germline values: CDR1 KGHDR, CDR2 SFDVKD. Germline trimming cut 3 bases from V and 0 bases from J; bases unmatched to any gene: 2. The CDR3 sequence is 16 residues long. CDR3 in amino acids: CATSDLSGGSYNEQFF. The CDR3 DNA follows: TGTGCCACCAGTGATCTTAGCGGGGGCTCCTACAATGAGCAGTTCTTC.

Only a few counts were recorded for this clonotype. V gene TRBV12-3 or TRBV12-4 combines with J gene TRBJ1-3; D call uncertain. There are 15 residues in the CDR3. Between the trimmed V and J ends, which lost 5 bases and 3 bases, there was a span of 14 bases. As DNA, the CDR3 is TGTGCCAGCAGTGCCCCGGGGTCCTTTGGAAACACCATATATTTT. Translation gives CASSAPGSFGNTIYF.

CDR3 residues: CASSLQTNGDTQYF. The CDR3 region has the DNA TGCGCCAGCAGCTTGCAAACTAATGGGGATACGCAGTATTTT. The chain couples TRBV5-1 to TRBJ2-3; D remains ambiguous. This CDR3 is 14 amino acids long. Germline V CDR1 and CDR2: SGHRS, YFSETQ. V was cut by 1 base and J by 6 bases, with 12 bases left in between.

This clonotype showed up just a few times. The chain has TRBV6-5 and TRBJ1-3; the D gene is possibly TRBD1 (5 bases). The CDR3 is 18 residues long. CDR1 and CDR2 from the germline V gene are MNHEY and SVGAGI. The germline V and J ends were trimmed by 6 bases and 0 bases, with 21 bases remaining between them. The CDR3 DNA sequence: TGTGCCAGCAGATATTCGACGGGGTCAGGGAGCTCTGGAAACACCATATATTTT. Its protein product is CASRYSTGSGSSGNTIYF.

The chain combines TRBV7-6 with TRBJ1-1; TRBD1 agrees at 10 bases. Germline V gene data show CDR1 as SGHVS and CDR2 as FNYEAQ. V gave up 5 bases and J gave up 4 bases; unmatched junction bases: 4. CDR3 size: 14 residues. Written as DNA, the CDR3 is TGTGCCAGCAGCCCGAGACAGGGGGCCACTGAAGCTTTCTTT. Its translation is CASSPRQGATEAFF.

This chain joins TRBV6-2 or TRBV6-3 and TRBJ2-5; no clear D gene. Germline values: CDR1 MNHEY, CDR2 SVGEGT. This CDR3 comprises 11 residues. CDR3 nucleotides: TGTGCGGAGTCTCAAGGAGAGACCCAGTACTTC. As protein: CAESQGETQYF.

V and J are TRBV7-9 and TRBJ1-6; the D gene is possibly TRBD1 (5 bases). Trimming shortened V by 1 base and J by 0 bases, and 10 bases separated the two germline ends. Germline values: CDR1 SEHNR, CDR2 FQNEAQ (reference sequence). This CDR3 spans 17 amino acids. CDR3 sequence: CASSLGGADSYNSPLHF. The CDR3 DNA sequence: TGTGCCAGCAGCTTAGGGGGCGCAGACTCCTATAATTCACCCCTCCACTTT.

This chain uses TRBV10-2 with TRBJ2-1; D is possibly TRBD1 (5 bases). The CDR3 has 16 residues. Germline V gene data show CDR1 as WSHSY and CDR2 as SAAADI. V was shortened by 4 bases and J by 0 bases, with 13 bases between the two germline ends. The CDR3 protein is CASSAIQASSYNEQFF. The CDR3 DNA follows: TGCGCCAGCAGTGCCATACAGGCTAGCTCCTACAATGAGCAGTTCTTC.

The chain couples TRBV15 to TRBJ2-3, with D unresolved. This CDR3 comprises 17 residues. Per germline, CDR1 LNHNV and CDR2 YYDKDF (reference sequence). The germline V and J ends were trimmed by 2 bases and 0 bases, with 15 bases remaining between them. The CDR3 region is CATSRPYPWASTDTQYF. The CDR3 nucleotides read TGTGCCACCAGCAGACCCTACCCCTGGGCTAGCACAGATACGCAGTATTTT.

The V call is TRBV7-7, the J call TRBJ2-1, with 11 bases fitting TRBD2. The CDR3 has 17 amino acids. V lost 8 bases and J lost 0; bases outside the gene matches: 9. Germline V lookup: CDR1 SSHAT, CDR2 FNYEAQ (reference sequence). The CDR3 coding sequence is TGTGCCAGCTCTCCGGGACTAGCGGTTAGCTCCTACAATGAGCAGTTCTTC. Residues: CASSPGLAVSSYNEQFF.

This chain uses TRBV29-1 with TRBJ2-1; D might be TRBD1 or TRBD2, each matching 5 bases. Germline assignment: CDR1 SQVTM and CDR2 ANQGSEA. The V gene lost 4 bases and the J gene lost 10 bases, with 5 bases spanning the gap. The CDR3 has 9 amino acids. The CDR3 protein is CSVGGEQFF. The CDR3 coding sequence is TGCAGCGTTGGGGGGGAGCAGTTCTTC.

This clonotype was seen a few times. The rearrangement uses TRBV15 and TRBJ1-2; D remains ambiguous. Germline assignment: CDR1 LNHNV and CDR2 YYDKDF (reference sequence). This CDR3 region has 13 residues. Trimming pared 0 bases from V and 3 bases from J, leaving 5 bases between. In nucleotides, the CDR3 is TGTGCCACCAGCAGAGAACTCCACTATGGCTACACCTTC. This sequence encodes CATSRELHYGYTF.

This clonotype was seen a handful of times. V gene TRBV5-1 combines with J gene TRBJ1-2, with 7 bases identical to TRBD1. V shed 0 bases, J shed 8 bases, and the junction held 13 bases outside the gene matches. Per germline, CDR1 SGHRS and CDR2 YFSETQ. The CDR3 runs to 16 residues. CDR3 amino acids: CASSLDLTGIFEGYTF. CDR3 sequence (DNA): TGCGCCAGCAGCTTGGACTTGACAGGGATATTTGAAGGCTACACCTTC.

This clonotype was counted ten times or more. The rearrangement uses TRBV20-1 and TRBJ2-3; TRBD2 matches at 8 bases. This CDR3 contains 14 residues. In germline, CDR1 is DFQATT, CDR2 SNEGSKA (reference sequence). Unmatched junction bases numbered 5, after V lost 3 bases and J lost 3 bases. The chain's CDR3 is CSARGSGGTDTQYF. The CDR3 bases are TGCAGTGCTAGGGGCTCGGGAGGGACAGATACGCAGTATTTT.

This clonotype was detected only a few times. This chain uses TRBV4-2 with TRBJ2-1; D remains unclear. Germline values: CDR1 LGHNA, CDR2 YNFKEQ. CDR3 size: 12 residues. Trimming took 4 bases from V and 0 from J, leaving 1 base between them. The CDR3 region has the DNA TGTGCCAGCAGCCCCTCCTACAATGAGCAGTTCTTC. Its protein product is CASSPSYNEQFF.

V and J are TRBV6-1 and TRBJ1-2; D is possibly TRBD1 (6 bases). V was shortened by 7 bases and J by 0 bases, with 12 bases between the two germline ends. The CDR3 spans 14 residues. Germline CDR1 reads MNHNS; CDR2 reads SASEGT. CDR3 DNA: TGTGCCAGCACGCAGGGGACTTCTAACTATGGCTACACCTTC. Residues: CASTQGTSNYGYTF.

This clonotype was detected only a few times. The chain links TRBV4-1 to TRBJ2-7; D uncertain. This CDR3 has 15 amino acids. Germline V gene data show CDR1 as MGHRA and CDR2 as YSYEKL. The germline V and J ends were trimmed by 1 base and 1 base, with 11 bases remaining between them. The CDR3: CASSQGVSRSYEQYV. The CDR3 DNA follows: TGCGCCAGCAGCCAAGGTGTGTCCAGATCCTACGAGCAGTACGTC.

This clonotype was detected only a few times. The chain links TRBV6-1 to TRBJ1-5, with D perhaps TRBD1 (5 bases). CDR1 MNHNS and CDR2 SASEGT come from the germline V gene. V was trimmed by 3 bases and J by 7 bases, leaving 10 bases between them. The CDR3 is 13 residues long. CDR3 sequence (DNA): TGTGCCAGCAGTGAGCGGGGGAAGCAGCCCCAGCATTTT. It encodes CASSERGKQPQHF.